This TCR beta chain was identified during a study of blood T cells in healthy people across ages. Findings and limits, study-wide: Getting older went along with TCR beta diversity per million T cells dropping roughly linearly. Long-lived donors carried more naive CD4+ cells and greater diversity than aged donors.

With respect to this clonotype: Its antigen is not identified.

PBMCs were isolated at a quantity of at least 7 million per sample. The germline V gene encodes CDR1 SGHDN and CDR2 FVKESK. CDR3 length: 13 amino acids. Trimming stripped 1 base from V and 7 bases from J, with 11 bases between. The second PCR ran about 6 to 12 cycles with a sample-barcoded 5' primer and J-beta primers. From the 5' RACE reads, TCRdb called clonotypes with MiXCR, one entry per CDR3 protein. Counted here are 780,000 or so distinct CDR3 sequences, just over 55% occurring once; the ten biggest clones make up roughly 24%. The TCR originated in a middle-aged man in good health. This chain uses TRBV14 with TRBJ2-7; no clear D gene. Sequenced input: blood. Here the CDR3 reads CASSQVALREQYF. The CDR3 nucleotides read TGTGCCAGCAGCCAAGTAGCCCTGAGAGAGCAGTACTTC.